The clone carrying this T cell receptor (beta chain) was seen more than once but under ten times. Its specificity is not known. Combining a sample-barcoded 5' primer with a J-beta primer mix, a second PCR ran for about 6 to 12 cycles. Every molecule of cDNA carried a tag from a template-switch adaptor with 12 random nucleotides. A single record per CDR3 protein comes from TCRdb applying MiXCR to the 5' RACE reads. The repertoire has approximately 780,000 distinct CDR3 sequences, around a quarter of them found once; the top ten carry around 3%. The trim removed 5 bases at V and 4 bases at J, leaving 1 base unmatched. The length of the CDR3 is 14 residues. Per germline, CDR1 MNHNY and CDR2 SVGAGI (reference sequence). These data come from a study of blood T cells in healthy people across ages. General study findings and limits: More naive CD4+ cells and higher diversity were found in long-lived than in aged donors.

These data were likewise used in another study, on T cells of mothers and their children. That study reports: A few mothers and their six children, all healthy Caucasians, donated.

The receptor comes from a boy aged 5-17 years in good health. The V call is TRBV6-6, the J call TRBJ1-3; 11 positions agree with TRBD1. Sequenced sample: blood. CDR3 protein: CASSGTGGGNTIYF. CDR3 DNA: TGTGCCAGCAGTGGGACAGGGGGAGGAAACACCATATATTTT.